Below are 7 T cell receptor beta chains sequenced from a single sample in a study of graft-versus-host responses after intestinal transplantation. Assay used: immunoSEQ multiplex PCR; TCRdb lists only in-frame clones, some missing. This table holds around 90,000 clones, 90% to 95% found once. Their cognate antigens are unknown. Sequenced material: unstimulated CD8+ T cells sorted from spleen or lymph node cells, taken before intestinal transplant. The receptors originated from a human donor who received an intestinal transplant.

V and J are TRBV2 and TRBJ2-7; TRBD1 aligns across 9 bases. Looked up from germline, CDR1 is SNHLY and CDR2 is FYNNEI. Trimming at V came to 4 bases and at J to 3 bases, leaving 10 bases not matched to a gene. The CDR3 has 16 amino acids. This CDR3 is CASSVGPGQGIYEQYF. CDR3 coding DNA: TGTGCCAGCAGTGTCGGACCGGGACAGGGTATCTACGAGCAGTACTTC.

This clone has just one count. This rearrangement joins TRBV5-1 to TRBJ2-7; TRBD1 aligns across 8 bases. The germline V gene has CDR1 SGHRS and CDR2 YFSETQ. The CDR3 sequence is 15 residues long. J gave up 3 bases and V 4 bases, and 9 bases lay outside the gene matches. This CDR3 reads CASSVTGGNHYEQYF. CDR3 nucleotide sequence: TGCGCCAGCAGCGTAACAGGGGGTAACCACTACGAGCAGTACTTC.

In nucleotides, the CDR3 is TGTGCCAGCAGCTTAATGACTAGCGGGGGGCTGGCAGATACGCAGTATTTT. Protein product: CASSLMTSGGLADTQYF. The V call is TRBV7-3, the J call TRBJ2-3, with 13 bases identical to TRBD2. The CDR3 has 17 amino acids. Germline assignment: CDR1 SGHTA and CDR2 FQGTGA. With V trimmed by 1 base and J by 4 bases, 5 bases remained unmatched.

CDR3 residues: CASRGGELAGDNEQFF. CDR3 in DNA: TGTGCCAGTAGAGGGGGGGAGCTAGCGGGAGACAATGAGCAGTTCTTC. The chain combines TRBV19 with TRBJ2-1; 10 positions match TRBD2. Per the germline V gene, CDR1 is LNHDA and CDR2 is SQIVND (reference sequence). V shed 6 bases and J 5 bases; nucleotides not matched to a gene: 10. The CDR3 has 16 residues.

The rearrangement joins TRBV27 to TRBJ1-4; a weak D match, TRBD1 (5 bases). Between the trimmed V and J ends, which lost 3 bases and 12 bases, there was a span of 14 bases. CDR1 is MNHEY and CDR2 is SMNVEV in the germline V gene (reference sequence). The CDR3 is 13 amino acids. The chain's CDR3 is CASSFGTPGELFF. The CDR3 DNA follows: TGTGCCAGCAGTTTCGGGACTCCTGGAGAACTGTTTTTT.

This chain uses TRBV7-2 with TRBJ1-3; D not resolved. The CDR3 loop spans 15 amino acids. The V gene's germline CDR1 is SGHTA and CDR2 FQGNSA. The germline V and J ends were trimmed by 3 bases and 0 bases, with 9 bases remaining between them. CDR3 nucleotide sequence: TGTGCCAGCAGCTTTGACGGGAGCTCTGGAAACACCATATATTTT. Residues: CASSFDGSSGNTIYF.

This clone has just one count. CDR3 bases: TGTGCCAGCAGTTATGGAGGCACTGAAGCTTTCTTT. It codes for CASSYGGTEAFF. The chain links TRBV6-6 to TRBJ1-1; no firm D call. Trimming pared 3 bases from V and 4 bases from J, leaving 6 bases between. The germline CDR1 and CDR2 sequences are MNHNY and SVGAGI (reference sequence). CDR3 size: 12 residues.